This paragraph covers one TCR beta chain sequence. The data are from a study of blood T cell repertoires in COVID-19. At the level of the study: Sites across the United States, Italy and Spain contributed samples from acute and convalescent COVID-19. PBMCs, B-cell-depleted T cells, or T cells provided the cDNA or gDNA that made up the material.

Clones were read by immunoSEQ multiplex PCR, and TCRdb kept only the in-frame ones, dropping some. Of over 120,000 clones listed, around 78% are singletons. The germline gives CDR1 MGHRA, CDR2 YSYEKL. Trimming removed 0 bases from V and 0 bases from J; junction bases left unmatched: 5. The CDR3 has 16 amino acids. V and J are TRBV4-1 and TRBJ2-7; 7 bases match TRBD1. The specimen sequenced was peripheral blood. The sequence came from a woman in her sixties or seventies with acute or convalescent COVID-19. CDR3 DNA sequence: TGCGCCAGCAGCCAAGAACCGGCAGGGGGCTCCTACGAGCAGTACTTC. Its translation is CASSQEPAGGSYEQYF.